The 10 T cell receptor beta chains in this list originate from one sample, sequenced in a study of blood T cell repertoires in COVID-19. Sequencing used immunoSEQ multiplex PCR; TCRdb keeps in-frame clones, though not all of them. This repertoire shows more than 100,000 clones, 88% found once; its top ten account for less than 2.5%. Material: peripheral blood. These receptors originate from a man aged 65 to 79 with active COVID-19.

This chain joins TRBV6-2 or TRBV6-3 and TRBJ2-5; a weak D match, TRBD2 (6 bases). Germline V gene sequence: CDR1 MNHEY, CDR2 SVGEGT. Trimming cost V 6 bases and J 5 bases, with 16 bases left between them. This CDR3 is 14 amino acids long. Here the CDR3 reads CASSLGLLGETQYF. CDR3 bases: TGTGCCAGCAGCCTCGGACTACTTGGGGAGACCCAGTACTTC.

The V gene is TRBV11-2, the J gene TRBJ1-3, with a possible D match to TRBD1 (5 bases). V was clipped by 4 bases and J by 11 bases, with 9 bases between them. Germline V CDR1 and CDR2: SGHAT, FQNNGV. The length of the CDR3 is 11 residues. CDR3 residues: CASSSPGAIYF. CDR3 nucleotides: TGTGCCAGCAGCTCCCCGGGGGCCATATATTTT. The full variable domain, with the rest looked up from reference TRBV11-2 and TRBJ1-3, is EAGVAQSPRYKIIEKRQSVAFWCNPISGHATLYWYQQILGQGPKLLIQFQNNGVVDDSQLPKDRFSAERLKGVDSTLKIQPAKLEDSAVYLCASSSPGAIYFGEGSWLTVV.

This chain uses TRBV5-1 with TRBJ1-4; no clear D gene. V was pared by 4 bases and J by 5 bases, with 15 bases between. The CDR3 loop spans 15 amino acids. Per the germline V gene, CDR1 is SGHRS and CDR2 is YFSETQ. CDR3 in amino acids: CASSPTRAENEKLFF. The CDR3 DNA sequence: TGCGCCAGCAGCCCGACGAGGGCAGAGAATGAAAAACTGTTTTTT.

The chain combines TRBV5-5 with TRBJ1-3; D unclear. Looked up from germline, CDR1 is SGHKS and CDR2 is YYEKEE (reference sequence). Trimming pared 3 bases from V and 0 bases from J, leaving 13 bases between. The length of the CDR3 is 16 residues. This CDR3 is CASSSSGSLSGNTIYF. In nucleotides, the CDR3 is TGTGCCAGCAGCTCGTCGGGGTCCCTCTCTGGAAACACCATATATTTT.

This clone appeared a single time. The chain employs TRBV29-1 and TRBJ1-5; 10 bases match TRBD1. The J segment lost 1 base and the V segment lost 6 bases, leaving 9 bases of the junction unmatched. The V gene's germline CDR1 is SQVTM and CDR2 ANQGSEA. CDR3 length: 16 residues. The CDR3 loop is CSVSTGGARSNQPQHF. CDR3 nucleotide sequence: TGCAGCGTCTCGACAGGGGGCGCGAGAAGCAATCAGCCCCAGCATTTT.

The chain carries TRBV15 and TRBJ1-5; TRBD1 matches at 11 bases. Germline V lookup: CDR1 LNHNV, CDR2 YYDKDF (reference sequence). This CDR3 comprises 14 residues. After removal of 5 bases from V and 6 bases from J, the junction contained 3 bases not matched to a gene. The CDR3 spells CATSAGTGGQPQHF. CDR3 coding DNA: TGTGCCACCAGCGCCGGGACAGGGGGTCAGCCCCAGCATTTT.

The gene calls are TRBV3-1 (or the pseudogene TRBV3-2) and TRBJ2-7; tentative D call: TRBD2 (5 bases). Germline V lookup: CDR1 LGHDT, CDR2 YNNKEL (reference sequence). CDR3 length equals 15 residues. The V gene lost 4 bases and the J gene lost 7 bases, with 20 bases spanning the gap. For the CDR3, the DNA is TGTGCCAGCAGCCTGCTTGGAGGAGATAATAAGGAGCAGTACTTC. It yields the protein CASSLLGGDNKEQYF.

The rearrangement links TRBV2 to TRBJ1-4; possibly TRBD1 for D (5 bases). This CDR3 has 15 residues. Per the germline V gene, CDR1 is SNHLY and CDR2 is FYNNEI. V shed 1 base and J shed 6 bases, with 12 bases lying between them. In nucleotides, the CDR3 is TGTGCCAGCAGTGAAGAGGGGAAAAGGGATGAAAAACTGTTTTTT. Residues: CASSEEGKRDEKLFF.

This chain connects TRBV29-1 to TRBJ1-2; the match to TRBD1 covers 10 bases. Germline CDR1 SQVTM, CDR2 ANQGSEA. Trimming cost V 2 bases and J 2 bases; bases outside gene matches: 17. The CDR3 length is 19 residues. CDR3 DNA sequence: TGCAGCGTTGAAAGCTCCATCGAGGACAGGGGGTCCCCAAACTATGGCTACACCTTC. Its translation is CSVESSIEDRGSPNYGYTF.

The chain recombines TRBV28 with TRBJ1-3, with D tentatively TRBD1 (5 bases). CDR1 MDHEN and CDR2 SYDVKM come from the germline V gene. This CDR3 contains 15 residues. V was shortened by 3 bases and J by 0 bases, with 9 bases between the two germline ends. The CDR3: CASSLWRGSGNTIYF. In DNA form, the CDR3 reads TGTGCCAGCAGTTTGTGGAGGGGCTCTGGAAACACCATATATTTT.